A single sample is the source of the 21 T cell receptor beta chains below, sequenced in a study of patients and donors after allogeneic stem cell transplantation. TCRdb recomputed calls from the RT-PCR reads with MiXCR, one row per CDR3 protein. The data show some 880,000 distinct CDR3 sequences, 15% to 20% seen once. Sequencing was performed on blood, either unsorted or a sorted T cell fraction (not recorded which). All receptors come from a human donor who was either an allogeneic HSCT recipient or a stem cell or donor lymphocyte infusion donor (not recorded which). It is not recorded whose cells these are; they may come from a transplant donor.

This clonotype appeared many times. The rearrangement links TRBV6-6 to TRBJ1-5, with TRBD1 matching over 10 bases. Germline CDR1 MNHNY, CDR2 SVGAGI (reference sequence). CDR3 length equals 13 residues. The V segment lost 11 bases and the J segment 6 bases; nucleotides outside the gene matches: 7. CDR3 sequence: CASGTGEGQPQHF. Here the CDR3 DNA reads TGTGCCTCCGGGACAGGGGAAGGTCAGCCCCAGCATTTT.

The chain recombines TRBV7-9 with TRBJ2-1; 11 bases align to TRBD2. Germline CDR1 and CDR2: SEHNR and FQNEAQ (reference sequence). CDR3 length: 16 amino acids. The CDR3 DNA is TGTGCTTCCCTTAGTCCCCTAGCGGGAGGATACAATGAGCAGTTCTTC. It is translated as CASLSPLAGGYNEQFF.

V and J are TRBV2 and TRBJ1-1, with D tentatively TRBD1 (6 bases). This CDR3 region has 14 residues. V gave up 1 base and J gave up 4 bases, with 10 bases separating them. Germline V gene sequence: CDR1 SNHLY, CDR2 FYNNEI. The CDR3 loop is CASSEGRGATEAFF. The CDR3 bases are TGTGCCAGCAGTGAAGGCAGGGGTGCCACTGAAGCTTTCTTT.

This clonotype was observed a handful of times. This sequence joins TRBV12-3 or TRBV12-4 and TRBJ1-5; TRBD1 is a possible D gene (5 bases). The CDR3 covers 11 residues. Trimming took 8 bases from V and 11 from J, leaving 13 bases between them. The CDR3: CASSEGMTQHF. CDR3 DNA sequence: TGTGCCAGCTCGGAGGGGATGACCCAGCATTTT.

This clonotype was seen only a few times. The V gene is TRBV15, the J gene TRBJ2-2, with D unclear. Trimming took 0 bases from V and 5 from J, leaving 13 bases between them. This CDR3 comprises 16 residues. The germline gives CDR1 LNHNV, CDR2 YYDKDF (reference sequence). The chain's CDR3 is CATSRDFGVETGELFF. In DNA, the CDR3 is TGTGCCACCAGCAGAGATTTCGGAGTGGAAACCGGGGAGCTGTTTTTT. Using reference TRBV15 and TRBJ2-2 for the parts outside the CDR3, the full variable domain is DAMVIQNPRYQVTQFGKPVTLSCSQTLNHNVMYWYQQKSSQAPKLLFHYYDKDFNNEADTPDNFQSRRPNTSFCFLDIRSPGLGDTAMYLCATSRDFGVETGELFFGEGSRLTVL.

This clonotype showed up many times. This sequence joins TRBV12-3 or TRBV12-4 and TRBJ1-2; D not certain. V dropped 3 bases and J dropped 5 bases, with 10 bases sitting between them. This CDR3 region has 13 residues. The CDR3 nucleotides read TGTGCCAGCAGTTTTTCCGTGGGGTATGGCTACACCTTC. Translation: CASSFSVGYGYTF.

This clonotype turned up a few times. The chain couples TRBV30 to TRBJ2-5; 12 bases align to TRBD2. The CDR3 runs 19 residues. Germline V gene sequence: CDR1 GTSNPN, CDR2 SVGIG (reference sequence). The V and J ends lost 1 base and 0 bases, in that order; junction bases with no gene match: 12. CDR3 coding DNA: TGTGCCTGGAGTGCGCTAGCGGGGGGGCCCGCCCTCAACCAAGAGACCCAGTACTTC. This encodes CAWSALAGGPALNQETQYF.

This chain uses TRBV20-1 with TRBJ2-3; 11 bases are a match to TRBD2. This CDR3 has 15 amino acids. From germline, CDR1 is DFQATT and CDR2 SNEGSKA (reference sequence). Germline trimming cut 5 bases from V and 2 bases from J; bases unmatched to any gene: 6. CDR3 sequence reads: CSALTSGTLTDTQYF. The CDR3 DNA reads as TGCAGTGCTTTGACTAGCGGGACCCTCACAGATACGCAGTATTTT.

DNA of the CDR3: TGTGCCAGCAGCTTAGAGCGTCGGACTCCCGACGAGCAGTACTTC. Its protein product is CASSLERRTPDEQYF. The genes are TRBV7-9 and TRBJ2-7; D possibly corresponds to TRBD2 (5 bases). CDR1 is SEHNR and CDR2 is FQNEAQ in the germline V gene (reference sequence). V was pared by 1 base and J by 5 bases, with 15 bases between. CDR3 size: 15 residues.

V and J are TRBV6-5 and TRBJ2-3; D is unresolved. CDR1 MNHEY and CDR2 SVGAGI come from the germline V gene. The CDR3 consists of 15 residues. The germline V and J ends were trimmed by 2 bases and 2 bases, with 11 bases remaining between them. CDR3 loop: CASSYMHQNTDTQYF. As DNA, the CDR3 is TGTGCCAGCAGTTACATGCACCAGAACACAGATACGCAGTATTTT.

In regard to this clonotype: A read error may produce the germline difference seen at one junction end. The chain employs TRBV2 and TRBJ2-6; 7 nucleotides align to TRBD2. The CDR3 covers 17 residues. Germline V CDR1 and CDR2: SNHLY, FYNNEI. The CDR3 region has the DNA TGTGCCAGCAGGGAAGGACTAGTTCCCTCTGGGGCCAACGTCCTGACTTTC. Translation gives CASREGLVPSGANVLTF.

This clonotype was detected only a few times. The chain carries TRBV20-1 and TRBJ2-2; D unclear. CDR1 is DFQATT and CDR2 is SNEGSKA in the germline V gene (reference sequence). The CDR3 loop spans 13 amino acids. V lost 0 bases and J lost 10, with 12 bases in between. CDR3 protein: CSARDAPSAELFF. CDR3 nucleotides: TGCAGTGCTAGAGATGCCCCCTCCGCGGAGCTGTTTTTT.

The chain recombines TRBV12-3 or TRBV12-4 with TRBJ2-7; the D is unclear. The CDR3 totals 14 residues. V was shortened by 0 bases and J by 0 bases, with 6 bases between the two germline ends. The CDR3 spells CASSLAVTSYEQYF. The DNA of the CDR3 is TGTGCCAGCAGTTTAGCAGTCACCTCCTACGAGCAGTACTTC.

This chain links TRBV5-6 with TRBJ2-1, with 9 bases aligning to TRBD2. The CDR3 covers 15 residues. Germline V gene data show CDR1 as SGHDT and CDR2 as YYEEEE. Germline trimming cut 4 bases from V and 3 bases from J; bases unmatched to any gene: 5. CDR3 sequence reads: CASSGGAGGYNEQFF. The DNA of the CDR3 is TGTGCCAGCAGCGGGGGAGCGGGAGGCTACAATGAGCAGTTCTTC.

The gene calls are TRBV10-3 and TRBJ2-3, with 8 bases identical to TRBD1. Germline V CDR1 and CDR2: ENHRY, SYGVKD. V shed 8 bases, J shed 1 base, and the junction held 11 bases outside the gene matches. The CDR3 is made up of 16 amino acids. CDR3 DNA sequence: TGTGCCATCTCCCCTGCGGACAGGGAGGGCACAGATACGCAGTATTTT. Residues: CAISPADREGTDTQYF.

The chain combines TRBV20-1 with TRBJ1-1; 7 bases match TRBD1. CDR3 size: 14 residues. Germline V gene lookup returns CDR1 DFQATT and CDR2 SNEGSKA (reference sequence). V was clipped by 6 bases and J by 3 bases; unmatched bases: 10. The CDR3 reads CSAYRGWRYTEAFF. The CDR3 region has the DNA TGCAGTGCATACAGGGGTTGGAGGTACACTGAAGCTTTCTTT.

The rearrangement joins TRBV6-1 to TRBJ1-5; TRBD1 matches 7 bases. The CDR3 contains 15 residues. Germline V gene sequence: CDR1 MNHNS, CDR2 SASEGT. V gave up 5 bases and J gave up 6 bases; unmatched junction bases: 10. The CDR3 sequence is CASSRPGGGTQPQHF. The CDR3, as DNA: TGTGCCAGCAGTCGCCCAGGGGGGGGGACTCAGCCCCAGCATTTT.

This clonotype occurred a few times. The chain has TRBV20-1 and TRBJ2-1; D may be TRBD1 or TRBD2 (5 bases each). CDR3 length: 12 residues. V lost 1 base and J lost 9, with 10 bases in between. CDR1 DFQATT and CDR2 SNEGSKA come from the germline V gene (reference sequence). For the CDR3, the DNA is TGCAGTGCTAGAGTGGGACGTGGTGAGCAGTTCTTC. Protein sequence: CSARVGRGEQFF.

J is TRBJ2-1 and V is TRBV7-9; 8 nucleotides line up with TRBD2. The ends lost 6 bases at V and 7 bases at J; junction bases unmatched: 11. The CDR3 runs to 15 residues. Germline values: CDR1 SEHNR, CDR2 FQNEAQ (reference sequence). The CDR3 sequence is CASRQTSALGNEQFF. For the CDR3, the DNA is TGTGCCAGCAGACAGACTAGCGCGCTGGGGAATGAGCAGTTCTTC.

The chain employs TRBV2 and TRBJ2-7; 13 bases fit TRBD2. J lost 3 bases, V lost 4 bases, and 6 bases had no gene match. CDR3 length: 16 amino acids. Germline CDR1 reads SNHLY; CDR2 reads FYNNEI. CDR3 sequence: CASSALGLAGDYEQYF. CDR3 DNA sequence: TGTGCCAGCAGTGCACTTGGACTAGCGGGAGACTACGAGCAGTACTTC.

A few counts support this clonotype. V usage is TRBV4-2 and J usage is TRBJ2-7; D perhaps matches TRBD2 (6 bases). V was shortened by 2 bases and J by 6 bases, with 17 bases between the two germline ends. The germline gives CDR1 LGHNA, CDR2 YNFKEQ. This CDR3 is 15 amino acids long. The chain's CDR3 is CASSQLIAGMAEQYF. CDR3 nucleotides: TGTGCCAGCAGCCAACTTATCGCGGGAATGGCCGAGCAGTACTTC.